The clone carrying this TCR beta chain was observed once. The CDR3 spans 14 residues. J gave up 5 bases and V 6 bases, and 10 bases lay outside the gene matches. Germline loops: CDR1 SGHTA, CDR2 FQGNSA. Authors' processing steps: Scientists estimated how many nucleated cells there were by amplifying reference gene primers. Generated by immunoSEQ multiplex PCR, the TCRdb table keeps only in-frame clones and is missing some. Clonal size and the V and J genes are those of that table, whereas D and trimming came from the DNA. The sample records about 210,000 clones, around 80% being singletons. This record belongs to a study of blood T cell repertoires in COVID-19. Study information: There were acute and convalescent COVID-19 samples, and they came from the United States, Italy and Spain. The analysed material was cDNA or gDNA that came from T cells, B-cell-depleted T cells, or PBMCs.

The clonotype originates from a human donor in a cohort sampled during active COVID-19. The specimen sequenced was peripheral blood. This chain connects TRBV7-2 to TRBJ2-7; 7 bases agree with TRBD1. CDR3 in DNA: TGTGCCAGCAGTCCCGGACAGGTCTTCGACGAGCAGTACTTC. This encodes CASSPGQVFDEQYF.